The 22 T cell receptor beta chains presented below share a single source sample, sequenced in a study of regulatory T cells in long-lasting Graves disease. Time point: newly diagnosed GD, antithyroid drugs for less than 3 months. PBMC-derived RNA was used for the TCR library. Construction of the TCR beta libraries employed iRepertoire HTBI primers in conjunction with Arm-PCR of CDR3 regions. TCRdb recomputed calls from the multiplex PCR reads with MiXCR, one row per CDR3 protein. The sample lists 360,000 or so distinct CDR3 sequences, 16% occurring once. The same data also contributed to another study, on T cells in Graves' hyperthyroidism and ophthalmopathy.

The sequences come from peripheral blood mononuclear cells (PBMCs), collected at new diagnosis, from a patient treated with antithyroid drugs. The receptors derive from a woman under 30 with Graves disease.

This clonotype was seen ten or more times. In DNA form, the CDR3 reads TGTGCCAGCAGTGTGTCGACGGGGGGCACGCAGTATTTT. This translates into CASSVSTGGTQYF. The genes are TRBV27 and TRBJ2-3; D is perhaps TRBD2 (7 bases). The CDR3 covers 13 residues. Trimming cost V 5 bases and J 9 bases, with 15 bases left between them. Looked up from germline, CDR1 is MNHEY and CDR2 is SMNVEV (reference sequence).

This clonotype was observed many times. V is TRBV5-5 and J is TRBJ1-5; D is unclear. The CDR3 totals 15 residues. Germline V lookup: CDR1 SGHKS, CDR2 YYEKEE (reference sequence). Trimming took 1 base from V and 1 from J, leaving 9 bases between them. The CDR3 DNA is TGTGCCAGCAGCTTGAGTCCAGGAAGCAATCAGCCCCAGCATTTT. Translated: CASSLSPGSNQPQHF.

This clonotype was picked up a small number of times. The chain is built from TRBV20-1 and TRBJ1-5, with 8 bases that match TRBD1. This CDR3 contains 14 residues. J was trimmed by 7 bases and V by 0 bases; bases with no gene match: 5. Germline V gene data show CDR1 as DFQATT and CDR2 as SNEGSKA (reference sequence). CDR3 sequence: CSARDRQGTQPQHF. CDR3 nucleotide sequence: TGCAGTGCTAGAGATCGACAGGGGACCCAGCCCCAGCATTTT.

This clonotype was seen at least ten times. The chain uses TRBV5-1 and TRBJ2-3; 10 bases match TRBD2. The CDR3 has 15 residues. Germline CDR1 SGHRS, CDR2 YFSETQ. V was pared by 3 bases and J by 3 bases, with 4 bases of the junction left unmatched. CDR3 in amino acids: CASSYRAGGTDTQYF. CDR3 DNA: TGCGCCAGCAGCTACCGAGCGGGGGGGACAGATACGCAGTATTTT.

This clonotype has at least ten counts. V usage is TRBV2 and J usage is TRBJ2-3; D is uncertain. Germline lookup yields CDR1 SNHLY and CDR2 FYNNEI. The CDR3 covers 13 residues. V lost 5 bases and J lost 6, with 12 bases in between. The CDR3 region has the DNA TGTGCCAGCAGTCGGCAGGCCCGGGATACGCAGTATTTT. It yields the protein CASSRQARDTQYF.

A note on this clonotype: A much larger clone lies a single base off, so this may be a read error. The CDR3 DNA reads as TGTGCCGGGGGACGCTTTTACGAGCAGTTCTTC. Translating it yields CAGGRFYEQFF. The J gene is TRBJ2-1, the V gene TRBV28; D assignment may be TRBD1 or TRBD2 (5 bases each). This CDR3 is 11 amino acids long. Germline values: CDR1 MDHEN, CDR2 SYDVKM. V lost 11 bases and J 10 bases, leaving 15 bases between the germline ends.

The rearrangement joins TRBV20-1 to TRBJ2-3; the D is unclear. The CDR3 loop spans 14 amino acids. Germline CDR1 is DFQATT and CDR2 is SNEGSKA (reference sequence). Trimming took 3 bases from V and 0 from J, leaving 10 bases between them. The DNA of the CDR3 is TGCAGTGCTAGCCACTCCACTAGCACAGATACGCAGTATTTT. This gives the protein CSASHSTSTDTQYF.

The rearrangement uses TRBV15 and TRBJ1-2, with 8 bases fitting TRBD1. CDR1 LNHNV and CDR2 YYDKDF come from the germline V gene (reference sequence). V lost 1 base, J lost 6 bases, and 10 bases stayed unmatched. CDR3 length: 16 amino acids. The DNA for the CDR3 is TGTGCCACCAGCAGAGCCGGACAGGGCGGAAAGAATGGCTACACCTTC. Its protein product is CATSRAGQGGKNGYTF.

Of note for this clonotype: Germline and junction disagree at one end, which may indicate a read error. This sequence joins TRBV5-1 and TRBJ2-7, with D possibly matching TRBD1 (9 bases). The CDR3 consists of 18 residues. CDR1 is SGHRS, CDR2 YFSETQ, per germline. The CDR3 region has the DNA TGCGCCAGCAGCTCACCGGGACAGGGAACTAGCGGAAGATACGAGCTGTACTTC. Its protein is CASSSPGQGTSGRYELYF.

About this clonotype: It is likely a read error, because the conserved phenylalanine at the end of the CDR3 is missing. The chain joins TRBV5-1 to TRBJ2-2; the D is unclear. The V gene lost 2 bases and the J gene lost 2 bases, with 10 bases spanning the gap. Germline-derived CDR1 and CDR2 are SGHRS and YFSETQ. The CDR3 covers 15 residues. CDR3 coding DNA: TGCGCCAGCAGCTTATCGGGCAGAAACACCGGGGAGCTGTTTCTT. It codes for CASSLSGRNTGELFL.

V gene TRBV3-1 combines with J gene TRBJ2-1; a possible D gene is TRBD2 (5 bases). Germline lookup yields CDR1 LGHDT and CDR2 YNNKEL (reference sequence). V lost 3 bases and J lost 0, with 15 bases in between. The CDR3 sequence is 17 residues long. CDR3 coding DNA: TGTGCCAGCAGCCAGGGCCTAGCTACTTACTCCTACAATGAGCAGTTCTTC. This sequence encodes CASSQGLATYSYNEQFF.

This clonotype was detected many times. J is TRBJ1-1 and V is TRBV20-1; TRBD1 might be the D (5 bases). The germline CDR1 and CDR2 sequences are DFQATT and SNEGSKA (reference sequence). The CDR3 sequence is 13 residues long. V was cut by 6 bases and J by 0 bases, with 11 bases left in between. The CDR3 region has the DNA TGCAGTGCGCAGGGCCCGATGAACACTGAAGCTTTCTTT. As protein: CSAQGPMNTEAFF.

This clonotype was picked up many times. The CDR3 is CASSEARQSYNEQFF. The CDR3 region has the DNA TGTGCCAGCAGTGAAGCAAGGCAGTCCTACAATGAGCAGTTCTTC. V is TRBV6-1 and J is TRBJ2-1; D is unclear. Trimming cost V 0 bases and J 1 base, with 7 bases left between them. CDR3 length equals 15 residues. CDR1 MNHNS and CDR2 SASEGT come from the germline V gene.

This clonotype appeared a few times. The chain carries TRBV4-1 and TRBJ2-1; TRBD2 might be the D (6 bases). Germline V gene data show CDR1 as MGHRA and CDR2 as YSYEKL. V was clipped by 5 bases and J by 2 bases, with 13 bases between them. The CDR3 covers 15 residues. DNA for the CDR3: TGCGCCAGCAGCGGGGCTAGCGACCCCTACAATGAGCAGTTCTTC. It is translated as CASSGASDPYNEQFF.

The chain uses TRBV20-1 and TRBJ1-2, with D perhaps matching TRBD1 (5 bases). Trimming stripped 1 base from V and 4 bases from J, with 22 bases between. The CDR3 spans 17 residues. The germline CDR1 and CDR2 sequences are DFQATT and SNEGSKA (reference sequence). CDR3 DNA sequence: TGCAGTGCTAGAGCCAAAGATTACCAGAGGGGCGGCTATGGCTACACCTTC. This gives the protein CSARAKDYQRGGYGYTF.

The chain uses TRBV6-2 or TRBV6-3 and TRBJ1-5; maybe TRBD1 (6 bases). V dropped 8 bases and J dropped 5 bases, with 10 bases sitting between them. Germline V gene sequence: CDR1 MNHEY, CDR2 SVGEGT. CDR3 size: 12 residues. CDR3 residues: CASRGGDQPQHF. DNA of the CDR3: TGTGCCAGCCGTGGGGGCGATCAGCCCCAGCATTTT.

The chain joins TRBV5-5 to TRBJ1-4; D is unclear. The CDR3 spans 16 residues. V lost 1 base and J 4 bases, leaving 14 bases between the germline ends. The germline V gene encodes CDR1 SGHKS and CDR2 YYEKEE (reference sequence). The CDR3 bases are TGTGCCAGCAGCTTGCTTAGCAACCTTAATAATGAAAAACTGTTTTTT. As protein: CASSLLSNLNNEKLFF.

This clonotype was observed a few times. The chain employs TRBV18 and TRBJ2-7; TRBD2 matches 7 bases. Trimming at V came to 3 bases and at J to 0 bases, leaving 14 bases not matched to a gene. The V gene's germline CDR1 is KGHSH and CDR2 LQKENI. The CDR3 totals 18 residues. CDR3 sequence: CASSPRWGGASHSYEQYF. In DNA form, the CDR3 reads TGTGCCAGCTCACCTCGATGGGGAGGGGCATCCCACTCCTACGAGCAGTACTTC.

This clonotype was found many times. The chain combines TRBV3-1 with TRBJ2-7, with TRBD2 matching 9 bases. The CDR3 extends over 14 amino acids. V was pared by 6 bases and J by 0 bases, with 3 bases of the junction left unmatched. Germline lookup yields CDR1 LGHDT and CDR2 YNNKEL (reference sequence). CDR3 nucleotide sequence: TGTGCCAGCAGACGCGGGGGGGGCTCCTACGAGCAGTACTTC. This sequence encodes CASRRGGGSYEQYF.

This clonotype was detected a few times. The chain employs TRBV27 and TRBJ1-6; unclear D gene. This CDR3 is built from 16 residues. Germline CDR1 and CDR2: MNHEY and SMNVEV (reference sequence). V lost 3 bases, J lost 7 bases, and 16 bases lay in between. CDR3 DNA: TGTGCCAGCAGTTTTTTGGGGAGCCAGCTGAATTCACCCCTCCACTTT. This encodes CASSFLGSQLNSPLHF.

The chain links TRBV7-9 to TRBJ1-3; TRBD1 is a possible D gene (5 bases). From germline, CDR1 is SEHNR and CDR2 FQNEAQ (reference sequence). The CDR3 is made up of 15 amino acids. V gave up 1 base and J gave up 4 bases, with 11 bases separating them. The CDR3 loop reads CASSLDGGEGNTIYF. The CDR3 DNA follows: TGTGCCAGCAGCTTAGATGGGGGTGAAGGAAACACCATATATTTT. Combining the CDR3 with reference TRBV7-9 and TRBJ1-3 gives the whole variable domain DTGVSQNPRHKITKRGQNVTFRCDPISEHNRLYWYRQTLGQGPEFLTYFQNEAQLEKSRLLSDRFSAERPKGSFSTLEIQRTEQGDSAMYLCASSLDGGEGNTIYFGEGSWLTVV.

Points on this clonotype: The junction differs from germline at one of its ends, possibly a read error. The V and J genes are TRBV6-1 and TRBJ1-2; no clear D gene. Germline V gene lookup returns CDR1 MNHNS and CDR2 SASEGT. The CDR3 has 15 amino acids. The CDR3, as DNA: TGTGCCATCAGTGAGCAAGGGCTAGGGAACTATGGCTACACCTTC. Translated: CAISEQGLGNYGYTF.